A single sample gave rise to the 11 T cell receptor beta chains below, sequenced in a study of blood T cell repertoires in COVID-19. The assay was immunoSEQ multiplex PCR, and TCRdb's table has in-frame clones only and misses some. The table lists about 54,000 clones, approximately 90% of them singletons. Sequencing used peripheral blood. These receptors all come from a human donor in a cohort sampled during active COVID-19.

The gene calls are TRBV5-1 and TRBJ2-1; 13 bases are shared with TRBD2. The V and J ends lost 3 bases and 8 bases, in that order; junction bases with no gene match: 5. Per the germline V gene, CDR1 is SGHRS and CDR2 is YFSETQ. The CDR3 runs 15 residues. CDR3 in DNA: TGCGCCAGCAGCTCGGGGACTAGCGGGGTGGATGAGCAGTTCTTC. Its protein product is CASSSGTSGVDEQFF.

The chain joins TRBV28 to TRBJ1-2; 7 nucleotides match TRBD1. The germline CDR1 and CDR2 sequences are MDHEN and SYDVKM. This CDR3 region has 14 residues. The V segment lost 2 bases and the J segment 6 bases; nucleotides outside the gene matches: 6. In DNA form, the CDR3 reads TGTGCCAGCAGTTTACTACAGACAGGGAATGGCTACACCTTC. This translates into CASSLLQTGNGYTF.

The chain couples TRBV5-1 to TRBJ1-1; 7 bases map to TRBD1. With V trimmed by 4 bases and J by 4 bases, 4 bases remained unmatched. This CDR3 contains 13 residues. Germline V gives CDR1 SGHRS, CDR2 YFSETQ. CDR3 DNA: TGCGCCAGCAGCCTGACAGGGTCCACTGAAGCTTTCTTT. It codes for CASSLTGSTEAFF.

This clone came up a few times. The chain's CDR3 is CASSPQGGTSGGAQQFF. For the CDR3, the DNA is TGTGCCAGCAGCCCCCAAGGTGGGACTAGCGGGGGGGCCCAGCAGTTCTTC. The V call is TRBV7-7, the J call TRBJ2-1; TRBD2 matches 16 bases. The CDR3 extends over 17 amino acids. V shed 5 bases and J 11 bases; nucleotides not matched to a gene: 12. The germline gives CDR1 SSHAT, CDR2 FNYEAQ (reference sequence).

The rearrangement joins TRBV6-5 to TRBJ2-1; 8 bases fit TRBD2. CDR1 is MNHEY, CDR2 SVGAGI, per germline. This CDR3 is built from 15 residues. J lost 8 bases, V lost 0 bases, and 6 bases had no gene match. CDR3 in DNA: TGTGCCAGCAGTTACTCTCGGCTAGCGGGTGATGAGCAGTTCTTC. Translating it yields CASSYSRLAGDEQFF.

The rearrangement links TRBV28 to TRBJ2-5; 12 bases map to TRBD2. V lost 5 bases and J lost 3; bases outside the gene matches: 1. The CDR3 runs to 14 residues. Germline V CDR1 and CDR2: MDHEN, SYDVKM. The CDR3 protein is CASSRLAGEETQYF. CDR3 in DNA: TGTGCCAGCAGTCGACTAGCGGGAGAAGAGACCCAGTACTTC.

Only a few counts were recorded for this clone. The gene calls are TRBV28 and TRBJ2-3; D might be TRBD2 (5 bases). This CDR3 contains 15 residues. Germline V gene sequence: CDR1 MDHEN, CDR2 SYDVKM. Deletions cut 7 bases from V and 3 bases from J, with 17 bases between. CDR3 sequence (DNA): TGTGCCAGCAAACCGAGCGGACTCGGGACAGATACGCAGTATTTT. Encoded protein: CASKPSGLGTDTQYF.

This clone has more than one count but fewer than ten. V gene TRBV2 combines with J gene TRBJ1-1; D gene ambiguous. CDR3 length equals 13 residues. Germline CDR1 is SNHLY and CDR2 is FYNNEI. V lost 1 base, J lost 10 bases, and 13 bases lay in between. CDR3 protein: CASSEGALSGAFF. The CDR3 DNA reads TGTGCCAGCAGTGAAGGGGCCCTTTCCGGAGCTTTCTTT.

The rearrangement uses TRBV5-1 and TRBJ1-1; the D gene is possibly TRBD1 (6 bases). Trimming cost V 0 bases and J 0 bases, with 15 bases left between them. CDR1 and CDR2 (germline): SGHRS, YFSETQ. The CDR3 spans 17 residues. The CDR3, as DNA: TGCGCCAGCAGCTTGGTGGAACTGACAGGTTTGAACACTGAAGCTTTCTTT. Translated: CASSLVELTGLNTEAFF.

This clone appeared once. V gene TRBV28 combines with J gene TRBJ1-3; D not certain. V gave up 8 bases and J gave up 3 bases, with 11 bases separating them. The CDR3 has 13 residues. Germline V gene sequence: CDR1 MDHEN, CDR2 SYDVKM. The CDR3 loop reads CASGPLVGNTIYF. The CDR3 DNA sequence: TGTGCCAGCGGCCCCCTAGTTGGAAACACCATATATTTT.

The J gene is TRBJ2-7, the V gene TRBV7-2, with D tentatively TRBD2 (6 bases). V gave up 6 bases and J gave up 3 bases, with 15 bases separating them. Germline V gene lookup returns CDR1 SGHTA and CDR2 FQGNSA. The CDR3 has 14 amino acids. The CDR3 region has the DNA TGTGCCAGCAGTAACCGGGACTCCTACTACGAGCAGTACTTC. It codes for CASSNRDSYYEQYF. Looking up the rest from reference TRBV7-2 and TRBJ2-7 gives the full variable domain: GAGVSQSPSNKVTEKGKDVELRCDPISGHTALYWYRQSLGQGLEFLIYFQGNSAPDKSGLPSDRFSAERTGGSVSTLTIQRTQQEDSAVYLCASSNRDSYYEQYFGPGTRLTVT.